These 28 T cell receptor beta chains share one sample of origin, sequenced in a study of CD8 T cells in Susac syndrome. An amount of RNA that ranged from roughly 0.5 to 1 ug was reverse transcribed with random hexamers. TCRdb re-analysed the immunoSEQ multiplex PCR reads in MiXCR, keeping a single row per CDR3 protein. The table records under 550,000 distinct CDR3 sequences, approximately 85% of them present only once. Material: CD8+ T cells from PBMCs. Receptors were obtained from a human donor with multiple sclerosis.

Remarks on this clonotype: An end of the junction differs from the germline gene, which may be a read error. The rearrangement joins TRBV6-5 to TRBJ2-7; TRBD2 aligns across 7 bases. The CDR3 totals 14 residues. CDR1 and CDR2 from the germline V gene are MNHEY and SVGAGI. This CDR3 is CASSWRERSYERYF. The CDR3 region has the DNA TGTGCCAGCAGCTGGCGGGAGAGGTCCTACGAGCGGTACTTC.

This clonotype has only one observation. CDR3 amino acids: CSVPGTSGANEQFF. The DNA for the CDR3 is TGCAGCGTTCCTGGGACTAGCGGGGCCAATGAGCAGTTCTTC. The gene calls are TRBV29-1 and TRBJ2-1; 13 nucleotides line up with TRBD2. The CDR3 consists of 14 residues. J gave up 6 bases and V 5 bases, and 4 bases lay outside the gene matches. CDR1 SQVTM and CDR2 ANQGSEA come from the germline V gene.

The chain joins TRBV30 to TRBJ1-6, with D perhaps matching TRBD1 (6 bases). Per the germline V gene, CDR1 is GTSNPN and CDR2 is SVGIG (reference sequence). V was cut by 4 bases and J by 9 bases, with 10 bases left in between. The CDR3 extends over 12 amino acids. The CDR3 nucleotides read TGTGCCTGGAACACACAGGGTTCACCCCTCCACTTT. The encoded protein is CAWNTQGSPLHF. The full variable domain, completed using reference TRBV30 and TRBJ1-6, is SQTIHQWPATLVQPVGSPLSLECTVEGTSNPNLYWYRQAAGRGLQLLFYSVGIGQISSEVPQNLSASRPQDRQFILSSKKLLLSDSGFYLCAWNTQGSPLHFGNGTRLTVT.

V usage is TRBV6-5 and J usage is TRBJ1-2, with TRBD1 identical over 9 bases. CDR1 is MNHEY, CDR2 SVGAGI, per germline. This CDR3 has 17 residues. J gave up 4 bases and V 2 bases, and 11 bases lay outside the gene matches. Here the CDR3 DNA reads TGTGCCAGCAGTTACGGGTCCCGGGACAGGGAAAGCTATGGCTACACCTTC. Translating gives CASSYGSRDRESYGYTF.

The rearrangement joins TRBV12-3 or TRBV12-4 to TRBJ2-1, with D perhaps matching TRBD2 (6 bases). The CDR3 runs to 14 residues. V lost 4 bases to trimming and J lost 3 bases, with 10 bases between them. In nucleotides, the CDR3 is TGTGCCAGCAGTTACGGGACTTACTACAATGAGCAGTTCTTC. It codes for CASSYGTYYNEQFF.

The chain recombines TRBV12-3 or TRBV12-4 with TRBJ1-6; D not resolved. The CDR3 covers 17 residues. V was pared by 3 bases and J by 0 bases, with 12 bases between. CDR3 nucleotide sequence: TGTGCCAGCAGTTTCGTTGGCGTAGTCTCCTATAATTCACCCCTCCACTTT. Translated: CASSFVGVVSYNSPLHF.

This clonotype was recorded only once. The chain has TRBV20-1 and TRBJ2-1; TRBD2 might be the D (5 bases). V was pared by 0 bases and J by 0 bases, with 21 bases between. CDR3 length equals 19 residues. Looked up from germline, CDR1 is DFQATT and CDR2 is SNEGSKA (reference sequence). CDR3 DNA sequence: TGCAGTGCTAGAGATCCAGAGTTATACGGGGAGAGCTCCTACAATGAGCAGTTCTTC. This translates into CSARDPELYGESSYNEQFF.

The rearrangement uses TRBV19 and TRBJ2-7; 7 bases agree with TRBD1. The CDR3 covers 12 residues. The V and J ends lost 5 bases and 5 bases, in that order; junction bases with no gene match: 3. Germline CDR1 and CDR2: LNHDA and SQIVND (reference sequence). In DNA, the CDR3 is TGTGCCAGTAGTGTCGGGACAGACGAGCAGTACTTC. Translating gives CASSVGTDEQYF.

This clonotype was seen only a few times. The V gene is TRBV30, the J gene TRBJ1-1; D unclear. Germline CDR1 reads GTSNPN; CDR2 reads SVGIG (reference sequence). V was trimmed by 0 bases and J by 2 bases, leaving 7 bases between them. The CDR3 has 13 amino acids. This CDR3 reads CAWSVLLNTEAFF. The CDR3 DNA sequence: TGTGCCTGGAGTGTTCTTCTAAACACTGAAGCTTTCTTT.

V gene TRBV5-5 combines with J gene TRBJ1-1; possible D gene TRBD1, 6 bases. V dropped 1 base and J dropped 4 bases, with 17 bases sitting between them. Germline lookup yields CDR1 SGHKS and CDR2 YYEKEE (reference sequence). The CDR3 covers 16 residues. The CDR3 region is CASSLQGILQGTEAFF. CDR3 DNA sequence: TGTGCCAGCAGCTTGCAGGGTATACTACAGGGCACTGAAGCTTTCTTT.

The J gene is TRBJ1-4, the V gene TRBV15; unclear D gene. The ends were cut back, 0 bases at V and 0 bases at J, with 5 bases in the middle. In germline, CDR1 is LNHNV, CDR2 YYDKDF (reference sequence). The CDR3 consists of 15 residues. The CDR3 bases are TGTGCCACCAGCAGAGATCGAGCAACTAATGAAAAACTGTTTTTT. It codes for CATSRDRATNEKLFF. Complete variable domain (other parts from reference TRBV15 and TRBJ1-4): DAMVIQNPRYQVTQFGKPVTLSCSQTLNHNVMYWYQQKSSQAPKLLFHYYDKDFNNEADTPDNFQSRRPNTSFCFLDIRSPGLGDTAMYLCATSRDRATNEKLFFGSGTQLSVL.

The chain combines TRBV7-2 with TRBJ1-2; 8 nucleotides line up with TRBD1. The germline V gene encodes CDR1 SGHTA and CDR2 FQGNSA. V was clipped by 2 bases and J by 4 bases; unmatched bases: 6. The CDR3 runs to 15 residues. The CDR3 sequence: CASSLLGQDLYGYTF. In nucleotides, the CDR3 is TGTGCCAGCAGCTTATTGGGACAGGACCTCTATGGCTACACCTTC.

The chain links TRBV20-1 to TRBJ2-1; D gene unclear. V was cut by 5 bases and J by 8 bases, with 19 bases left in between. Germline V CDR1 and CDR2: DFQATT, SNEGSKA (reference sequence). This CDR3 contains 14 residues. The CDR3 region is CSAWKALNEDEQFF. CDR3 DNA: TGCAGTGCTTGGAAGGCCCTTAACGAAGATGAGCAGTTCTTC.

The chain recombines TRBV6-5 with TRBJ1-1, with D possibly matching TRBD1 (6 bases). Trimming removed 1 base at V and 5 bases at J, with 14 bases between. This CDR3 has 15 residues. Germline V gene data show CDR1 as MNHEY and CDR2 as SVGAGI. CDR3 protein: CASSYLQGVLTEAFF. The DNA for the CDR3 is TGTGCCAGCAGTTACTTACAGGGAGTTTTGACTGAAGCTTTCTTT.

The chain couples TRBV6-1 to TRBJ2-3, with D possibly TRBD2 on 6 matching bases. V lost 5 bases, J lost 5 bases, and 14 bases lay in between. This CDR3 contains 14 residues. CDR1 is MNHNS, CDR2 SASEGT, per germline. CDR3 amino acids: CASSHPGVGDTQYF. In DNA form, the CDR3 reads TGTGCCAGCAGTCATCCGGGAGTCGGAGATACGCAGTATTTT.

V usage is TRBV7-6 and J usage is TRBJ2-7, with D perhaps matching TRBD1 or TRBD2 (9 bases each). The CDR3 runs 16 residues. Germline V CDR1 and CDR2: SGHVS, FNYEAQ. V was shortened by 7 bases and J by 5 bases, with 24 bases between the two germline ends. CDR3 sequence (DNA): TGTGCCAGCACCGACAGGGGGGCGGGAGGGCCCAACGAGCAGTACTTC. This codes for CASTDRGAGGPNEQYF.

The rearrangement uses TRBV19 and TRBJ2-6; no reliable D call. Germline CDR1 is LNHDA and CDR2 is SQIVND (reference sequence). The CDR3 sequence is 15 residues long. The V gene lost 4 bases and the J gene lost 4 bases, with 11 bases spanning the gap. The CDR3 loop reads CASSTTRVGANVLTF. The CDR3 DNA reads as TGTGCCAGTAGTACGACCCGGGTGGGGGCCAACGTCCTGACTTTC.

This clonotype was observed a handful of times. The chain recombines TRBV4-2 with TRBJ2-5; 9 nucleotides match TRBD2. CDR3 length: 15 amino acids. From germline, CDR1 is LGHNA and CDR2 YNFKEQ. V lost 0 bases to trimming and J lost 5 bases; unmatched junction nucleotides: 4. This CDR3 is CASSQDSGRSETQYF. CDR3 in DNA: TGTGCCAGCAGCCAAGATAGCGGGAGATCGGAGACCCAGTACTTC.

The V and J genes are TRBV7-9 and TRBJ2-7; 7 nucleotides match TRBD1. The CDR3 is 16 amino acids. Germline V gene lookup returns CDR1 SEHNR and CDR2 FQNEAQ (reference sequence). With V trimmed by 5 bases and J by 2 bases, 12 bases remained unmatched. The CDR3 DNA sequence: TGTGCCAGCAGCCCCCCCGTACAGGGGTCAACCTACGAGCAGTACTTC. This encodes CASSPPVQGSTYEQYF.

The rearrangement uses TRBV5-4 and TRBJ1-6, with 7 positions matching TRBD1. The trim removed 2 bases at V and 10 bases at J, leaving 9 bases unmatched. Germline CDR1 and CDR2: SGHNT and YYREEE (reference sequence). The CDR3 contains 15 residues. The CDR3 sequence is CASSLKRTGSSPLHF. Written as DNA, the CDR3 is TGTGCCAGCAGCTTAAAGAGGACAGGCTCCTCACCCCTCCACTTT.

The V and J genes are TRBV7-8 and TRBJ1-5, with D possibly being TRBD1 (5 bases). The germline V and J ends were trimmed by 2 bases and 5 bases, with 13 bases remaining between them. This CDR3 is built from 15 residues. CDR1 SGHVS and CDR2 FQNEAQ come from the germline V gene. In DNA, the CDR3 is TGTGCCAGCAGCTTAAGTTCAGCAGGGCATCAGCCCCAGCATTTT. Translating it yields CASSLSSAGHQPQHF.

The table lists this clonotype with a few counts. This chain links TRBV14 with TRBJ1-2; tentatively, D is TRBD1 (5 bases). Germline CDR1 is SGHDN and CDR2 is FVKESK. V was clipped by 4 bases and J by 3 bases, with 12 bases between them. The CDR3 contains 14 residues. CDR3 region: CASSRIGGYYGYTF. In DNA form, the CDR3 reads TGTGCCAGCAGCCGAATCGGGGGTTACTATGGCTACACCTTC.

The genes are TRBV4-1 and TRBJ2-2; D is undetermined. From germline, CDR1 is MGHRA and CDR2 YSYEKL. There are 15 residues in the CDR3. V lost 1 base and J 6 bases, leaving 12 bases between the germline ends. For the CDR3, the DNA is TGCGCCAGCAGCCAAGCTTGGGGAAGGGCCGGGGAGCTGTTTTTT. Its translation is CASSQAWGRAGELFF.

The sample holds a few counts of this clonotype. The rearrangement links TRBV7-9 to TRBJ1-1; no definite D call. Germline assignment: CDR1 SEHNR and CDR2 FQNEAQ (reference sequence). V lost 3 bases and J lost 3, with 5 bases in between. The CDR3 contains 12 residues. The CDR3 region has the DNA TGTGCCAGCAGCTTGGGTTACACTGAAGCTTTCTTT. Translation: CASSLGYTEAFF.

This chain links TRBV28 with TRBJ2-3; D might be TRBD1 (6 bases). V lost 2 bases and J lost 2, with 14 bases in between. The length of the CDR3 is 16 residues. Germline loops: CDR1 MDHEN, CDR2 SYDVKM. Written as DNA, the CDR3 is TGTGCCAGCAGTTTAAAGGCGCAGGGGCCCACAGATACGCAGTATTTT. Amino acid sequence: CASSLKAQGPTDTQYF.

The chain recombines TRBV27 with TRBJ1-4; D gene ambiguous. The CDR3 consists of 15 residues. The germline gives CDR1 MNHEY, CDR2 SMNVEV (reference sequence). Trimming pared 5 bases from V and 0 bases from J, leaving 10 bases between. CDR3 residues: CASSPNPTTNEKLFF. The CDR3 nucleotides are TGTGCCAGCAGTCCCAACCCTACAACTAATGAAAAACTGTTTTTT.

CDR3 DNA sequence: TGTGCCAGCAGTGAATCGGCGGGAGAGACCCAGTACTTC. It encodes CASSESAGETQYF. V gene TRBV25-1 combines with J gene TRBJ2-5, with D possibly being TRBD2 (5 bases). Trimming shortened V by 1 base and J by 4 bases, and 7 bases separated the two germline ends. The CDR3 has 13 amino acids. Germline assignment: CDR1 MGHDK and CDR2 SYGVNS.

V is TRBV27 and J is TRBJ2-1; D possibly matches TRBD1 or TRBD2 (5 bases each). The ends were cut back, 2 bases at V and 8 bases at J, with 16 bases in the middle. Per germline, CDR1 MNHEY and CDR2 SMNVEV (reference sequence). This CDR3 is built from 15 residues. This chain's CDR3 is CASSLPWGNRDEQFF. The CDR3 DNA reads TGTGCCAGCAGTTTACCGTGGGGGAATCGGGATGAGCAGTTCTTC.